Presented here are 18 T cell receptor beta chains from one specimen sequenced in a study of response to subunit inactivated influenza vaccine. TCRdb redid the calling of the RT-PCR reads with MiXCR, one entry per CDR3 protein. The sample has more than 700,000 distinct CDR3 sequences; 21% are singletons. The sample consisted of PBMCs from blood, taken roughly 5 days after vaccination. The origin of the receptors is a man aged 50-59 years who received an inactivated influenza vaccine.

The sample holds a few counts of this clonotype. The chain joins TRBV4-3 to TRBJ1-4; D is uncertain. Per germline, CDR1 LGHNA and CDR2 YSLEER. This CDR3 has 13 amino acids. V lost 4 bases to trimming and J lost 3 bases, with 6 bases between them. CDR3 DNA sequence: TGCGCCAGCAGCCGGGAGCCTAATGAAAAACTGTTTTTT. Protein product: CASSREPNEKLFF.

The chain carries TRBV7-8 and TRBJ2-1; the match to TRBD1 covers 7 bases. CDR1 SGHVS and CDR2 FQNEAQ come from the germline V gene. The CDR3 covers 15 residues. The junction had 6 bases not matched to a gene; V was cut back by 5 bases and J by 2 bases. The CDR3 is CASSQRTGPYNEQFF. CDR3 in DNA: TGTGCCAGCAGCCAACGGACAGGCCCCTACAATGAGCAGTTCTTC.

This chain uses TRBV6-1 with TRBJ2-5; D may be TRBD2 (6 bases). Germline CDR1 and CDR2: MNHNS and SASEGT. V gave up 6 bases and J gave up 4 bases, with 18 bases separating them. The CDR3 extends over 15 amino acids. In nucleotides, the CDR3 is TGTGCCAGCAGCCGAAGACTAGGGGTGGGAGAGACCCAGTACTTC. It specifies CASSRRLGVGETQYF.

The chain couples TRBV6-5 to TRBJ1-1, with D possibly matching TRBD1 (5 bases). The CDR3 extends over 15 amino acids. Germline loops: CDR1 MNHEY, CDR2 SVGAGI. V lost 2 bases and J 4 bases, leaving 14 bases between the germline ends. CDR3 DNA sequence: TGTGCCAGCAGTTACAAGGTTCCCGGGGGCACTGAAGCTTTCTTT. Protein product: CASSYKVPGGTEAFF.

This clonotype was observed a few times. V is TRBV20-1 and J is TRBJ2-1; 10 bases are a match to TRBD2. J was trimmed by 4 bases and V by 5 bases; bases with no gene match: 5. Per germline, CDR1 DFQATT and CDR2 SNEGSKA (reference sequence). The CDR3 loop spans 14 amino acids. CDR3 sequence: CSAASGGAYNEQFF. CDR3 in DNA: TGCAGTGCTGCAAGCGGGGGGGCTTACAATGAGCAGTTCTTC.

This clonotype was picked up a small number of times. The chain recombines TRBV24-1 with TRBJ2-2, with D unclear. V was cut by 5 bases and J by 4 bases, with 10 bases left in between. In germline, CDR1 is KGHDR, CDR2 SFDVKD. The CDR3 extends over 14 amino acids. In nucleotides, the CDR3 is TGTGCCACCAGTGTCCCTGGTTCCACCGGGGAGCTGTTTTTT. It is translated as CATSVPGSTGELFF.

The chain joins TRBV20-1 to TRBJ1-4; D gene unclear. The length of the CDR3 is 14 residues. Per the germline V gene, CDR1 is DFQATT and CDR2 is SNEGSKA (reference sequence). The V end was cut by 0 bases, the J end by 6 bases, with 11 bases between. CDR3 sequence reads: CSARDFSLDEKLFF. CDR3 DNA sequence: TGCAGTGCTAGAGATTTTAGTCTCGATGAAAAACTGTTTTTT.

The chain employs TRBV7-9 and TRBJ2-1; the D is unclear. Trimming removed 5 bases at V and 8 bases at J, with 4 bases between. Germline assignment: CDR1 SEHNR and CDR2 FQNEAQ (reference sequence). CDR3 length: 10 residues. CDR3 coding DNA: TGTGCCAGCAGCCCGGATGAGCAGTTCTTC. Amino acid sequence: CASSPDEQFF.

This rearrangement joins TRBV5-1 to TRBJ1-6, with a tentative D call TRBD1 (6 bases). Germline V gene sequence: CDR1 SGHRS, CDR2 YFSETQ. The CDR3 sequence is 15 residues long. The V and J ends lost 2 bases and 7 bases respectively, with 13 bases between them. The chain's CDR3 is CASSFGRTENSPLHF. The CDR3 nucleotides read TGCGCCAGCAGCTTCGGCCGGACAGAAAATTCACCCCTCCACTTT. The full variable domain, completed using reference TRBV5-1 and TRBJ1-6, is KAGVTQTPRYLIKTRGQQVTLSCSPISGHRSVSWYQQTPGQGLQFLFEYFSETQRNKGNFPGRFSGRQFSNSRSEMNVSTLELGDSALYLCASSFGRTENSPLHFGNGTRLTVT.

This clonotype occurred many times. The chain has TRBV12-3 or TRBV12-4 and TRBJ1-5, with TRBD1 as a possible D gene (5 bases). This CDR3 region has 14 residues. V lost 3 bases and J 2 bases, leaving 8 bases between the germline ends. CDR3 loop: CASSFRGRNQPQHF. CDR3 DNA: TGTGCCAGCAGTTTTAGGGGTCGCAATCAGCCCCAGCATTTT.

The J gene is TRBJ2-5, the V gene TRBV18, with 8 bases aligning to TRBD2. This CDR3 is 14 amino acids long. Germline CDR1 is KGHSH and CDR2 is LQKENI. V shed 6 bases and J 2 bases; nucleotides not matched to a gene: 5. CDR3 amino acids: CASSGGLAQETQYF. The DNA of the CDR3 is TGTGCCAGCTCCGGAGGACTAGCACAAGAGACCCAGTACTTC.

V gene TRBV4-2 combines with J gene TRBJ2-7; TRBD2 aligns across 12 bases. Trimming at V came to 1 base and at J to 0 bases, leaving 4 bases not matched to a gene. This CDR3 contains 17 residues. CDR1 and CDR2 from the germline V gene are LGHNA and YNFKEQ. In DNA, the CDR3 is TGTGCCAGCAGCCAAGGGACTAGCGGGACCTTCTCCTACGAGCAGTACTTC. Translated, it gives CASSQGTSGTFSYEQYF.

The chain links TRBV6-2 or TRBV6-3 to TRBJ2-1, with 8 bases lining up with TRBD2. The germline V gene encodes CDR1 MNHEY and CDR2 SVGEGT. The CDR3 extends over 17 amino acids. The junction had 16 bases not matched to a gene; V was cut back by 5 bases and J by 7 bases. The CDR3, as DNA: TGTGCCAGCAGTCCGGGGGCGGGCGGGAGGACGAGGAATGAGCAGTTCTTC. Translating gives CASSPGAGGRTRNEQFF.

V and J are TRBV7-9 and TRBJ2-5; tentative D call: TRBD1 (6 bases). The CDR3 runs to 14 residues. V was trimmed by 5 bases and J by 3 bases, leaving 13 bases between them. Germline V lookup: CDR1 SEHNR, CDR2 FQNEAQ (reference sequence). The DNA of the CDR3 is TGTGCCAGCAGCCCCACCAGGGGAGAAGAGACCCAGTACTTC. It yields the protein CASSPTRGEETQYF.

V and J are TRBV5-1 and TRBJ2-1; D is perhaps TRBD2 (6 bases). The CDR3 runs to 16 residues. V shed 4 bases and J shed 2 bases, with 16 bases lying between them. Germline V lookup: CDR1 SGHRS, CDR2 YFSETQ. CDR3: CASSPAGGVAYNEQFF. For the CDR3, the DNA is TGCGCCAGCAGCCCGGCCGGGGGAGTGGCCTACAATGAGCAGTTCTTC.

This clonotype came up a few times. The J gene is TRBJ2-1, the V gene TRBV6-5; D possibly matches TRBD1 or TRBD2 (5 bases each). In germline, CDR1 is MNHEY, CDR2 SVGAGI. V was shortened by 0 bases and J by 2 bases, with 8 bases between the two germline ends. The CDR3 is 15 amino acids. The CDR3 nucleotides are TGTGCCAGCAGTTACTCTGGGGGAACCTACAATGAGCAGTTCTTC. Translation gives CASSYSGGTYNEQFF.

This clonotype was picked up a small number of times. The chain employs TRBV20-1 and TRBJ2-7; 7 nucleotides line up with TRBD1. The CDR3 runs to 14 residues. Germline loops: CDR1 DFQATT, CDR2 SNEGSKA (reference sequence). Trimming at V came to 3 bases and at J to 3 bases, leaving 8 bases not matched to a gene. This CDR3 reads CSASRGTVSYEQYF. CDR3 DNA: TGCAGTGCTAGCAGGGGGACAGTGAGCTACGAGCAGTACTTC.

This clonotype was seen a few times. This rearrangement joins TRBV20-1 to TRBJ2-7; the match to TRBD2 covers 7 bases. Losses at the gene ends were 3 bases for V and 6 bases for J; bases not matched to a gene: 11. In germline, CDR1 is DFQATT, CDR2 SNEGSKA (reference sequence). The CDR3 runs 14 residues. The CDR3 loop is CSARSGGTHVEQYF. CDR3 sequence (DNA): TGCAGTGCTAGGTCGGGGGGTACCCACGTCGAGCAGTACTTC.